Sequencing of this T cell receptor (beta chain) was carried out in a study of identical twins. This clonotype has at least ten counts. Its antigen is undetermined. TCRdb redid the calling of the 5' RACE reads with MiXCR, one entry per CDR3 protein. The top ten hold 0.75% to 1% of the sample, which has some 660,000 distinct CDR3 sequences, over 8.5% seen once. This CDR3 comprises 15 residues. Looked up from germline, CDR1 is MNHNS and CDR2 is SASEGT. V shed 6 bases and J 3 bases; nucleotides not matched to a gene: 11. Findings of the study overall: Out-of-frame alpha sequences common to twins exhibited a surplus of low generation probability. In zero-insertion analyses, partial confounding could arise from invariant MAIT and iNKT cells. Twins showed weaker excess sharing in their beta out-of-frame sequences.

No donor was unhealthy or non-Caucasian. The data also belong to a second study, concerning yellow fever vaccine responses in identical twins.

The chain combines TRBV6-1 with TRBJ2-7; the match to TRBD1 covers 7 bases. Material: PBMCs. This receptor was taken from a woman aged 18-29 years in good health. The CDR3 region has the DNA TGTGCCAGCAGCCTTAATCCGGGACAGAGCTACGAGCAGTACTTC. Amino acids: CASSLNPGQSYEQYF.